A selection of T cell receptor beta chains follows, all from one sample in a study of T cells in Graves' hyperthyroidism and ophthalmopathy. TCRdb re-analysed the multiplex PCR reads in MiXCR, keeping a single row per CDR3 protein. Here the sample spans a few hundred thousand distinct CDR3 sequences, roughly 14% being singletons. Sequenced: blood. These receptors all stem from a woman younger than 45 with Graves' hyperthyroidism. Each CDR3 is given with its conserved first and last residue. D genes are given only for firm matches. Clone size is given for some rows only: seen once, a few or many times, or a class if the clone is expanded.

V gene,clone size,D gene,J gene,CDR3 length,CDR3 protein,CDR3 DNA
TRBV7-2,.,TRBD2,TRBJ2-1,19,CASSLVASGTRASYNEQFF,TGTGCCAGCAGCTTAGTGGCTAGCGGGACTCGGGCCTCCTACAATGAGCAGTTCTTC
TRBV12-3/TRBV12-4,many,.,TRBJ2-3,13,CASSFRGEDTQYF,TGTGCCAGCAGTTTTCGGGGAGAAGATACGCAGTATTTT
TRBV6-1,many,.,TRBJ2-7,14,CASSSQDGLSEQYF,TGTGCCAGCAGTTCACAGGACGGACTCAGCGAGCAGTACTTC
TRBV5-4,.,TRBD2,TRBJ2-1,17,CASSLPSEYRGGEKQFF,TGTGCCAGCAGCTTGCCTAGCGAGTACCGGGGGGGGGAGAAGCAGTTCTTC
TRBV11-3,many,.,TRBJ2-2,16,CASSPGLLSNTGELFF,TGTGCCAGCAGCCCTGGGTTGCTAAGTAACACCGGGGAGCTGTTTTTT
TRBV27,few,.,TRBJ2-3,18,CASGSRGGYPTAVDTQYF,TGTGCCAGCGGTAGCAGGGGGGGATACCCTACCGCGGTAGATACGCAGTATTTT
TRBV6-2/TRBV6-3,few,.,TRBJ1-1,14,CASGPGQRNTEAFF,TGTGCCAGTGGACCGGGACAACGGAACACTGAAGCTTTCTTT
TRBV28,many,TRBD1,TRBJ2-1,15,CASSSTGISYNEQFF,TGTGCCAGCAGTTCGACAGGGATCTCCTACAATGAGCAGTTCTTC
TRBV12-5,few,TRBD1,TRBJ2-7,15,CASGSTGTGVYEQYF,TGTGCTAGTGGTTCCACCGGGACAGGCGTCTACGAGCAGTACTTC
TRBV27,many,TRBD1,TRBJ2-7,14,CASSLGQGFVEQYF,TGTGCCAGCAGCCTAGGACAGGGGTTTGTCGAGCAGTACTTC
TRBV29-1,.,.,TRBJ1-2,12,CSVESRLDGYTF,TGCAGCGTTGAATCCAGGTTGGATGGCTACACCTTC
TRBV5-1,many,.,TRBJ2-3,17,CASSLGAGGQSTDTQYF,TGCGCCAGCAGCTTGGGAGCCGGCGGGCAAAGCACAGATACGCAGTATTTT
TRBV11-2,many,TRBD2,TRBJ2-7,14,CASSSLAVSNEQYF,TGTGCCAGCAGCTCACTAGCGGTATCTAACGAGCAGTACTTC
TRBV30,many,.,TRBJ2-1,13,CAWSVRWGLEQFF,TGTGCCTGGAGTGTACGTTGGGGCCTAGAGCAGTTCTTC
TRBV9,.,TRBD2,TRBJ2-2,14,CASRSSGYTGELFF,TGTGCCAGCAGATCTAGCGGATACACCGGGGAGCTGTTTTTT
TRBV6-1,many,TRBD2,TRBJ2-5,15,CASDSLAGGGETQYF,TGTGCCAGCGATTCGCTAGCGGGAGGGGGGGAGACCCAGTACTTC
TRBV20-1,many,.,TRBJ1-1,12,CSVLFLNTEAFF,TGCAGTGTGTTATTCCTGAACACTGAAGCTTTCTTT
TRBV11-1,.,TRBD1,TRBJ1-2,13,CASSRPTGSGYTF,TGTGCCAGCAGCCGTCCGACAGGGTCCGGCTACACCTTC
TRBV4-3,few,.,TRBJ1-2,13,CASSLTGYDGYTF,TGCGCCAGCAGCCTAACAGGGTACGATGGCTACACCTTC
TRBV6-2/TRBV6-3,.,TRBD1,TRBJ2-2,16,CASNYRDSQNTGELFF,TGTGCCAGCAATTACCGGGACAGTCAGAACACCGGGGAGCTGTTTTTT
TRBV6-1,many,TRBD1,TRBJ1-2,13,CASSTGTAYGYTF,TGTGCCAGCAGTACCGGGACAGCCTATGGCTACACCTTC
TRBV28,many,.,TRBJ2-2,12,CASRIITGELFF,TGTGCCAGCAGAATCATCACCGGGGAGCTGTTTTTT
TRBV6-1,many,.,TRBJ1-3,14,CATRQGSSGNTIYF,TGTGCCACCCGGCAAGGGAGCTCTGGAAACACCATATATTTT
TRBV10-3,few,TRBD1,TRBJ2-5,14,CAIRHTGDQETQYF,TGTGCCATCAGACACACAGGGGATCAAGAGACCCAGTACTTC
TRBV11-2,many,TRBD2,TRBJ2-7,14,CASSHSGSRDEQYF,TGTGCCAGCAGCCATAGCGGGAGTCGGGATGAGCAGTACTTC
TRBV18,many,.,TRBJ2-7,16,CASSPERRTGSYEQYF,TGTGCCAGCTCACCGGAGCGGAGAACTGGCTCCTACGAGCAGTACTTC
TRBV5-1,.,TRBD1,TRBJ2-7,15,CASSRRPGQGYEQYF,TGCGCCAGCAGCAGACGACCGGGACAGGGCTACGAGCAGTACTTC
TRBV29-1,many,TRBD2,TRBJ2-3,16,CSVEGSALAGVVGQYF,TGCAGCGTTGAAGGGTCCGCACTAGCGGGAGTGGTGGGGCAGTATTTT
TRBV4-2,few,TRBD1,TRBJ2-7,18,CASSHPTGVGRLSYEQYF,TGTGCCAGCAGCCATCCGACAGGGGTTGGCCGTCTTTCATACGAGCAGTACTTC
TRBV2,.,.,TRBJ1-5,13,CASNGAYNQPQHF,TGTGCCAGCAACGGGGCCTATAATCAGCCCCAGCATTTT
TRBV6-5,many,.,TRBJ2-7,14,CASSYYPRTYEQYF,TGTGCCAGCAGTTACTACCCTAGGACTTACGAGCAGTACTTC
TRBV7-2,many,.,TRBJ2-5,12,CASSLVRQTQYF,TGTGCCAGCAGCTTAGTTAGGCAGACCCAGTACTTC
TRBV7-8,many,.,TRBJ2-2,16,CASSFPGLGNTGELFF,TGTGCCAGCAGCTTCCCGGGACTTGGAAACACCGGGGAGCTGTTTTTT
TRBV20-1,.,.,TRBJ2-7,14,CSASSYPEPYEQYF,TGCAGTGCTAGTTCCTACCCGGAGCCCTACGAGCAGTACTTC
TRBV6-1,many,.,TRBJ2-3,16,CASSYRRFSSTDTQYF,TGTGCCAGCAGTTACCGGCGGTTCTCTAGCACAGATACGCAGTATTTT
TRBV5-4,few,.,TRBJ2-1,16,CASNRRGETAYNEQFF,TGTGCCAGCAACAGAAGGGGCGAAACGGCTTACAATGAGCAGTTCTTC
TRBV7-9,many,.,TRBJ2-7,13,CASSFVQGYEQYF,TGTGCCAGCAGCTTTGTACAGGGCTACGAGCAGTACTTC
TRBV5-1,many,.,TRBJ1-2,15,CASSEVGGKNYGYTF,TGCGCCAGCAGCGAAGTTGGGGGGAAAAACTATGGCTACACCTTC
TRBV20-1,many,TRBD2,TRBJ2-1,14,CSAQTSGSWNEQFF,TGCAGTGCACAGACTAGCGGGAGTTGGAATGAGCAGTTCTTC
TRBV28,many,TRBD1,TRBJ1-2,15,CASSPSGQGASGYTF,TGTGCCAGCAGTCCCTCCGGGCAGGGGGCAAGTGGCTACACCTTC
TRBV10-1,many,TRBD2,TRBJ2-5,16,CASSGGRAGGQETQYF,TGCGCCAGCAGTGGGGGTCGAGCGGGAGGGCAAGAGACCCAGTACTTC
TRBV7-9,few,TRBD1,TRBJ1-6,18,CASSLNLGTDSRGSPLHF,TGTGCCAGCAGCCTAAATCTCGGGACAGATAGTCGAGGTTCACCCCTCCACTTT